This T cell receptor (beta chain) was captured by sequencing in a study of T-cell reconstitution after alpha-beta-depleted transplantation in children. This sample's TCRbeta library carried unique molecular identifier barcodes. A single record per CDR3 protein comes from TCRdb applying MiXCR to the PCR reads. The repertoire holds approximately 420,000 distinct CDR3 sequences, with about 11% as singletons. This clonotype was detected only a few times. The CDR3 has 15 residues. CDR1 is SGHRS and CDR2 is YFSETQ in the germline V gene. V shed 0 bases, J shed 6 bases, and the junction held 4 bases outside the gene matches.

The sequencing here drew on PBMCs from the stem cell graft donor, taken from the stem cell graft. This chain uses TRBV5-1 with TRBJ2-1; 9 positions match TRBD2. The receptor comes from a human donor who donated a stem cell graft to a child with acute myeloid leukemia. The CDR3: CASSLGLAEGNEQFF. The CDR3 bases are TGCGCCAGCAGCTTGGGACTAGCGGAAGGCAATGAGCAGTTCTTC.